This TCR beta chain was identified in a study of T cells expressing NK-cell markers. Study as a whole: Cells sorted as CD3+CD56+NKG2C+, CD3+CD56+NKG2C- and CD3+CD56-NKG2C+ T cells supplied the TCR beta repertoires.

Following a re-call of the 5' RACE reads, TCRdb has one entry per CDR3 protein and lacks DNA. This repertoire comprises about 180,000 distinct CDR3 sequences; its ten largest clones make up 20% to 25%. The CDR3 consists of 13 residues. CDR1 is MRHNA and CDR2 is SNTAGT in the germline V gene. The chain links TRBV6-4 to TRBJ2-1. The sequenced sample consisted of blood T cells: a sorted CD56 or NKG2C T cell subset, CD4+ or CD8+ T cells, or bulk PBMC T cells (not recorded which). The TCR sequence derives from a man aged 18 to 69 in good health. This CDR3 is CASSDPGSYEQFF.